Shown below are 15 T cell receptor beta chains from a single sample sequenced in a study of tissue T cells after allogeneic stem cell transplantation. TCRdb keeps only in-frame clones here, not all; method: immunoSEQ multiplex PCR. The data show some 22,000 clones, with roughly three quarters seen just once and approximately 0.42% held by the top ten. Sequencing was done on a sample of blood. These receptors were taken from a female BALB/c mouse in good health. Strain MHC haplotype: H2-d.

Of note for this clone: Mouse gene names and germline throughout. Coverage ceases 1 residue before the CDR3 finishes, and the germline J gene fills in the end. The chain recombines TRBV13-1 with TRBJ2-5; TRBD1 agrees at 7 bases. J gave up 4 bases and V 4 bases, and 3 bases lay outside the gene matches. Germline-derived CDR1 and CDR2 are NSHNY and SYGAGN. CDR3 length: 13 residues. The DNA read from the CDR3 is TGTGCCAGCAGTATGCAGGGGGAAGACACCCAGTAC. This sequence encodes CASSMQGEDTQY. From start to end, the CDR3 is CASSMQGEDTQYF.

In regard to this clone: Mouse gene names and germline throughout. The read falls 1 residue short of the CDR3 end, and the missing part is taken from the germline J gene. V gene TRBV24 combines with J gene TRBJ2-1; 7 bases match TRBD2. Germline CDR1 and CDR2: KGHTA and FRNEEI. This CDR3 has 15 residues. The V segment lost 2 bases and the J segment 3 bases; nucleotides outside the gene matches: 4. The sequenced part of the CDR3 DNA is TGTGCCAGCAGTCTGCCTGGGGGAGCCTATGCTGAGCAGTTC. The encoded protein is CASSLPGGAYAEQF. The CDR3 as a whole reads CASSLPGGAYAEQFF.

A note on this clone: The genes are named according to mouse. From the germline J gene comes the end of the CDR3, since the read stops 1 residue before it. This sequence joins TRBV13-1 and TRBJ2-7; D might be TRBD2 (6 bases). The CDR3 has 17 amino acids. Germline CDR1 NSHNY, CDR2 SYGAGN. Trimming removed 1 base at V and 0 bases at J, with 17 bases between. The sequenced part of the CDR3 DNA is TGTGCCAGCAGTGATTCCCTCCACTGGGAAAGCTCCTATGAACAGTAC. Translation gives CASSDSLHWESSYEQY. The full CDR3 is CASSDSLHWESSYEQYF.

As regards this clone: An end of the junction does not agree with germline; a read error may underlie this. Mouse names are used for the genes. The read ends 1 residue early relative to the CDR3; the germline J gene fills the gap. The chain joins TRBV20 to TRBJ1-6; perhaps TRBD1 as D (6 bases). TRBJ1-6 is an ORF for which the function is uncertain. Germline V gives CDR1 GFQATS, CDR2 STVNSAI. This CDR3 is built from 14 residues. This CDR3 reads CGAWDNSYNSPLYF. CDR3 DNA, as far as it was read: TGTGGTGCTTGGGACAATTCCTATAATTCGCCCCTCTAC.

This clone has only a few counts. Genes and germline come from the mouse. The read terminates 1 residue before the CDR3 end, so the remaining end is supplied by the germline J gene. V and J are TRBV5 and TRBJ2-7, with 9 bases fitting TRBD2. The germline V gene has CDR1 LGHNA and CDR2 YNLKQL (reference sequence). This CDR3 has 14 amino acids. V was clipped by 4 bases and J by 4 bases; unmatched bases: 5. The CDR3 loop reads CASSPPGLGYEQYF. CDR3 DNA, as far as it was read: TGTGCCAGCAGCCCCCCGGGACTGGGTTATGAACAGTAC.

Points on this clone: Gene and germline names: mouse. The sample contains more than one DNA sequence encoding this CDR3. CDR3 in amino acids: CASGDGGGQDTQYF. Incomplete CDR3 DNA: TGTGCCAGCGGTGATGGGGGGGGCCAAGACACCCAGTAC. The chain uses TRBV13-2 and TRBJ2-5; TRBD2 aligns across 7 bases. The CDR3 goes on 1 residue after the read ends, and that part is filled in from the germline J gene. Germline V lookup: CDR1 NNHNN, CDR2 SYGAGS (reference sequence). The trim removed 0 bases at V and 2 bases at J, leaving 0 bases unmatched. This CDR3 comprises 14 residues.

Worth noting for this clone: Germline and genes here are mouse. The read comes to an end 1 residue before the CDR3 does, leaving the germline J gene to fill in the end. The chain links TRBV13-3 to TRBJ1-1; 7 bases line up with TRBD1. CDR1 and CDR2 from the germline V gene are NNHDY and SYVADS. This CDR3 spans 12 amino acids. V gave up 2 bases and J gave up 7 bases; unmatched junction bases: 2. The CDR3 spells CASSEQGREVFF. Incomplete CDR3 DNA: TGTGCCAGCAGTGAACAGGGGAGAGAAGTCTTC.

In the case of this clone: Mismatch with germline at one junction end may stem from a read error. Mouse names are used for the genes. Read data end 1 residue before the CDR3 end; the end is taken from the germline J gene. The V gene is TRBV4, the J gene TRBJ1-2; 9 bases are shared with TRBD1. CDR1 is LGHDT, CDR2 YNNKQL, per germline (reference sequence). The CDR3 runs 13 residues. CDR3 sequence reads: CASSHRGRSGYTF. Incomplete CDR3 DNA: TGTGCCAGCAGCCACAGGGGGCGATCCGGCTACACC.

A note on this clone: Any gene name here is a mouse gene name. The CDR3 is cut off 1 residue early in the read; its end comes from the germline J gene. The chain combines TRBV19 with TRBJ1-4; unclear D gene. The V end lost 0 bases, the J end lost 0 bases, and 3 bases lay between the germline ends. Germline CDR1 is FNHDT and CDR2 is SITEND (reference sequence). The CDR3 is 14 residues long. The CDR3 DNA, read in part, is TGTGCCAGCAGTATAGGGTTTTCCAACGAAAGATTATTT. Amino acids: CASSIGFSNERLF. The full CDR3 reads CASSIGFSNERLFF.

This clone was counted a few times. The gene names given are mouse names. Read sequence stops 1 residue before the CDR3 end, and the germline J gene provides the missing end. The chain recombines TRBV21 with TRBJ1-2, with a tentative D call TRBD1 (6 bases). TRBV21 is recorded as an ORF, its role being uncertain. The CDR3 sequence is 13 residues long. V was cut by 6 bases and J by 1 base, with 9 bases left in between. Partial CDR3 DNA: TGTGCTAGCAGCCGACAGGAAAACTCCGACTACACC. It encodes CASSRQENSDYT. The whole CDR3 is CASSRQENSDYTF.

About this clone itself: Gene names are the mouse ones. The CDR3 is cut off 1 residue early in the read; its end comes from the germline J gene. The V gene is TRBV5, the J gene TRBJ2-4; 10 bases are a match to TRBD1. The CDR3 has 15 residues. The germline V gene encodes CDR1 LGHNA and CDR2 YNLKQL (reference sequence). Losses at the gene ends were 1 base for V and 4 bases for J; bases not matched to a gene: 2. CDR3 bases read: TGTGCCAGCAGCCAAGCCGGGACAGGGGAAAACACCTTGTAC. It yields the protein CASSQAGTGENTLY. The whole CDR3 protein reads CASSQAGTGENTLYF.

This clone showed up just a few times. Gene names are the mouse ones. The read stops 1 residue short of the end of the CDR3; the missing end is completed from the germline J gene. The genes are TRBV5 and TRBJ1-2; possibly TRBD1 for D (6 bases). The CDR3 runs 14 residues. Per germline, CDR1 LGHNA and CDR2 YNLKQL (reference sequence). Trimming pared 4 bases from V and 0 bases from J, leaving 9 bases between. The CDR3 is CASSRDIANSDYTF. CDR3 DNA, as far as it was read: TGTGCCAGCAGCCGGGACATTGCAAACTCCGACTACACC.

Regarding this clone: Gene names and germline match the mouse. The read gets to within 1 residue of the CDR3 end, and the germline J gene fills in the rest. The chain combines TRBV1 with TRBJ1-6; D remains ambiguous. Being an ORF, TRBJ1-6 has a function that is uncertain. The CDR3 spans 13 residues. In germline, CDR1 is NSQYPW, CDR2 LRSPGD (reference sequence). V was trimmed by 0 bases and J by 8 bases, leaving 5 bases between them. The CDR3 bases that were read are TGCACCTGCAGTGCAGATCAGGATTCGCCCCTCTAC. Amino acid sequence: CTCSADQDSPLY. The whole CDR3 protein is CTCSADQDSPLYF.

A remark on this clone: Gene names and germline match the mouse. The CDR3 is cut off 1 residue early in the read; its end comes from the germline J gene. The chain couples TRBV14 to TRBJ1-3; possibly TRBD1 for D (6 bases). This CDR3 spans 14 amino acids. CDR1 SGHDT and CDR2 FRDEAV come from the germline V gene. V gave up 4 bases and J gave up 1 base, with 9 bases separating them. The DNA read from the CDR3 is TGTGCCAGCAGTCCGGGACAATCTGGAAATACGCTCTAT. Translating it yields CASSPGQSGNTLY. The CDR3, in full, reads CASSPGQSGNTLYF.

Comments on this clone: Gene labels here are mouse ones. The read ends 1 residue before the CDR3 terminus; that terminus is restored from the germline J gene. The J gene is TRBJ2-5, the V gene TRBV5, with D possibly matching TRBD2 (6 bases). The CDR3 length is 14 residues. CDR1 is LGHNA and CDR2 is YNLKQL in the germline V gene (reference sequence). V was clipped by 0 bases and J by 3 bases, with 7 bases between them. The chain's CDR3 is CASSQEGGQDTQYF. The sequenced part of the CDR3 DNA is TGTGCCAGCAGCCAAGAGGGGGGACAAGACACCCAGTAC.